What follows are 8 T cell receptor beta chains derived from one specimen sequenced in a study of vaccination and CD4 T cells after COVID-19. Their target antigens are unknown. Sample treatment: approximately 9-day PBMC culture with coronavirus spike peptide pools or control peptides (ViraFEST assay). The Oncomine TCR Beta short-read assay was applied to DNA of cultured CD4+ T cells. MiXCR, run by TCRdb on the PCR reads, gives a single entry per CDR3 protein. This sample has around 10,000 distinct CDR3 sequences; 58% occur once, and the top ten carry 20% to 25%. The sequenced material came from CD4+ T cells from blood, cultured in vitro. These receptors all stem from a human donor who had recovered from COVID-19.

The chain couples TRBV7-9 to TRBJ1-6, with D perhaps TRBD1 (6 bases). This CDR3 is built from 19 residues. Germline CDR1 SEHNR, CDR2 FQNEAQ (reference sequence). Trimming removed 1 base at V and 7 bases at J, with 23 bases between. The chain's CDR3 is CASSLGRIKGVLGNSPLHF. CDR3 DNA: TGTGCCAGCAGCTTAGGGAGAATTAAGGGGGTTCTGGGGAATTCACCCCTCCACTTT.

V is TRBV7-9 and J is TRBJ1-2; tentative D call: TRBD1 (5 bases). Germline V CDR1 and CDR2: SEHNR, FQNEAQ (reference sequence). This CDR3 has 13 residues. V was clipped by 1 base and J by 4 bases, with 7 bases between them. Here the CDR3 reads CASSLGQTYGYTF. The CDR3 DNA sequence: TGTGCCAGCAGCTTAGGACAGACCTATGGCTACACCTTC. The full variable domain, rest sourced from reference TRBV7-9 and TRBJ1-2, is DTGVSQNPRHKITKRGQNVTFRCDPISEHNRLYWYRQTLGQGPEFLTYFQNEAQLEKSRLLSDRFSAERPKGSFSTLEIQRTEQGDSAMYLCASSLGQTYGYTFGSGTRLTVV.

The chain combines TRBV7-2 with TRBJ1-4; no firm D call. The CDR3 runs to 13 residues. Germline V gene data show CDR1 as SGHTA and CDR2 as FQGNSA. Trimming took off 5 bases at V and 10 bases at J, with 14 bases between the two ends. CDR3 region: CASSPPNAGKLFF. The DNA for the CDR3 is TGTGCCAGCAGCCCCCCCAATGCGGGAAAACTGTTTTTT. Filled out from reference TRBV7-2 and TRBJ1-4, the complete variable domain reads GAGVSQSPSNKVTEKGKDVELRCDPISGHTALYWYRQSLGQGLEFLIYFQGNSAPDKSGLPSDRFSAERTGGSVSTLTIQRTQQEDSAVYLCASSPPNAGKLFFGSGTQLSVL.

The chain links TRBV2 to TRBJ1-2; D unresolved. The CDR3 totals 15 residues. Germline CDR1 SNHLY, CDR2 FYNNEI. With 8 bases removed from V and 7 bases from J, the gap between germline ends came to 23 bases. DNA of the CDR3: TGTGCCAGCGCTGGGAGTGGGCCTGCATTCGGTGGCTACACCTTC. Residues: CASAGSGPAFGGYTF. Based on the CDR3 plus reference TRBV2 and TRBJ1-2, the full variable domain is EPEVTQTPSHQVTQMGQEVILRCVPISNHLYFYWYRQILGQKVEFLVSFYNNEISEKSEIFDDQFSVERPDGSNFTLKIRSTKLEDSAMYFCASAGSGPAFGGYTFGSGTRLTVV.

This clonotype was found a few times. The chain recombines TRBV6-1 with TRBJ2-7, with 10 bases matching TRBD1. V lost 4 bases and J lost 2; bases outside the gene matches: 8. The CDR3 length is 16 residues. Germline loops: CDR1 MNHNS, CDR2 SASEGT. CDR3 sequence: CASSVAGGTGAYEQYF. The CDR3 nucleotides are TGTGCCAGCAGTGTAGCCGGGGGGACAGGGGCCTACGAGCAGTACTTC.

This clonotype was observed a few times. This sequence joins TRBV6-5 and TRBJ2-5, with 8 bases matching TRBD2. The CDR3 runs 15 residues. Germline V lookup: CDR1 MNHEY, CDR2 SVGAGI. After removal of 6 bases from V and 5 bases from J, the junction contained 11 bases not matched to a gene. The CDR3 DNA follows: TGTGCCAGCAGATACGGGGGGGCAGAGACTGAGACCCAGTACTTC. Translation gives CASRYGGAETETQYF.

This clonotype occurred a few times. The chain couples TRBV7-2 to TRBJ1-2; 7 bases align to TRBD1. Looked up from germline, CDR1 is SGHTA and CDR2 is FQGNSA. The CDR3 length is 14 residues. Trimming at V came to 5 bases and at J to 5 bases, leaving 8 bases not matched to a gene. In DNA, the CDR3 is TGTGCCAGCAGCCCCGGCCAGGGGGAATATGGCTACACCTTC. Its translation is CASSPGQGEYGYTF.

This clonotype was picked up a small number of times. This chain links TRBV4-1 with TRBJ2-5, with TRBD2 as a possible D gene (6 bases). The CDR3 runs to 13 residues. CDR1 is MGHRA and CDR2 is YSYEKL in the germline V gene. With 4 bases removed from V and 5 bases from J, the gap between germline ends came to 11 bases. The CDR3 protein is CASSLVAGETQYF. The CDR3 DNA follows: TGCGCCAGCAGCCTGGTGGCGGGGGAGACCCAGTACTTC.